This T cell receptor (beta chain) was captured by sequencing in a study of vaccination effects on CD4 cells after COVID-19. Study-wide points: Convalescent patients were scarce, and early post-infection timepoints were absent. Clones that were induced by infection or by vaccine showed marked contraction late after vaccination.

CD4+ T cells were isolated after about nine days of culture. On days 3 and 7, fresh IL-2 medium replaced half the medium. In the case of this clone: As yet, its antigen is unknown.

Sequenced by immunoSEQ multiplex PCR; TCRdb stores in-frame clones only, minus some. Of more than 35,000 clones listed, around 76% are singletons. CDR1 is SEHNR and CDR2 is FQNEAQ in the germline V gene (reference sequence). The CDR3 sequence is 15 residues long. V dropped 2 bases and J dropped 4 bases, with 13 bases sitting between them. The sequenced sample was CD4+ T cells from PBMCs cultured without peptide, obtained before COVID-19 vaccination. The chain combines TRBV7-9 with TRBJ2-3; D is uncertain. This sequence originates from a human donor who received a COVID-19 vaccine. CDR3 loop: CASSLMAVSSDTQYF. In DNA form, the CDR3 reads TGTGCCAGCAGCTTAATGGCAGTCTCGTCAGATACGCAGTATTTT.